These 31 T cell receptor beta chains originate from one sample sequenced in a study of blood T cells in healthy people across ages. A second PCR of about 7 to 11 cycles used a sample-barcoded 5' primer and a J-beta primer mix. TCRdb used MiXCR to reprocess the 5' RACE reads, holding one entry per CDR3 protein. The sample consists of 650,000 to 700,000 distinct CDR3 sequences, approximately 52% of them appearing once. The sequenced sample was blood. These receptors came from an elderly woman in good health.

The chain uses TRBV5-1 and TRBJ1-4; D ambiguous. This CDR3 has 15 amino acids. CDR1 and CDR2 (germline): SGHRS, YFSETQ. The V gene lost 0 bases and the J gene lost 1 base, with 7 bases spanning the gap. CDR3 coding DNA: TGCGCCAGCAGCTTGGAGGCCGGAACTAATGAAAAACTGTTTTTT. Amino acids: CASSLEAGTNEKLFF.

The J gene is TRBJ1-2, the V gene TRBV29-1; D remains unclear. Per germline, CDR1 SQVTM and CDR2 ANQGSEA. This CDR3 is built from 11 residues. V was cut by 7 bases and J by 4 bases, with 10 bases left in between. CDR3 protein: CSGEAGYGYTF. The DNA of the CDR3 is TGCAGCGGGGAGGCTGGCTATGGCTACACCTTC.

The J gene is TRBJ2-5, the V gene TRBV30; 8 nucleotides line up with TRBD2. The CDR3 extends over 11 amino acids. Germline V CDR1 and CDR2: GTSNPN, SVGIG (reference sequence). Trimming removed 5 bases from V and 11 bases from J; junction bases left unmatched: 7. CDR3 protein: CAWGTRDEQYF. CDR3 DNA sequence: TGTGCCTGGGGGACTAGAGATGAGCAGTACTTC.

The chain links TRBV7-2 to TRBJ2-5; 7 nucleotides match TRBD2. Germline CDR1 SGHTA, CDR2 FQGNSA. The J segment lost 5 bases and the V segment lost 6 bases, leaving 18 bases of the junction unmatched. The CDR3 contains 17 residues. The CDR3 nucleotides read TGTGCCAGCAGTTGGGTCCGGGACTACCTCATGGCGGAGACCCAGTACTTC. It yields the protein CASSWVRDYLMAETQYF.

This clonotype has more than one count but fewer than ten. The genes are TRBV10-3 and TRBJ1-6; 8 positions agree with TRBD1. The trim removed 9 bases at V and 8 bases at J, leaving 9 bases unmatched. Looked up from germline, CDR1 is ENHRY and CDR2 is SYGVKD. The CDR3 is made up of 14 amino acids. This CDR3 reads CAIQGGAEYSPLHF. Here the CDR3 DNA reads TGTGCCATACAGGGGGGGGCAGAGTATTCACCCCTCCACTTT.

Worth noting for this clonotype: A much larger clone lies a single base off, so this may be a read error. The gene calls are TRBV6-5 and TRBJ2-1, with a weak D call TRBD1 (7 bases). The CDR3 runs 15 residues. V lost 5 bases to trimming and J lost 4 bases, with 15 bases between them. CDR1 and CDR2 from the germline V gene are MNHEY and SVGAGI. DNA for the CDR3: TGTGCCAGCAGTGTGGCCCCAGGGGGGTACAATGAGCAGTTCTTC. It specifies CASSVAPGGYNEQFF.

Worth noting for this clonotype: This sequence may be a read error, since a much larger clone differs from it by one base. The V call is TRBV9, the J call TRBJ2-1; 7 bases map to TRBD1. The J call may be incorrect, as the DNA end agrees better with TRBJ2-7. The CDR3 has 19 amino acids. Germline V gene sequence: CDR1 SGDLS, CDR2 YYNGEE. This chain's CDR3 is CASSAPPGTVSSSYNEQYF. The CDR3 DNA sequence: TGTGCCAGCAGCGCACCCCCGGGGACAGTCTCAAGCTCCTACAATGAGCAGTACTTC.

Points on this clonotype: A read error may be the cause here, since a much bigger clone is one base away. The chain joins TRBV12-3 or TRBV12-4 to TRBJ1-6; no reliable D call. Trimming took 2 bases from V and 10 from J, leaving 15 bases between them. The CDR3 contains 15 residues. The CDR3 DNA reads as TGTGCCAGCAGTTTACGCGGAGACGGAGGGTCACCCCTCCACTTT. This codes for CASSLRGDGGSPLHF.

The rearrangement joins TRBV14 to TRBJ2-2, with D tentatively TRBD2 (6 bases). CDR3 size: 16 residues. V lost 1 base and J lost 3, with 12 bases in between. Per germline, CDR1 SGHDN and CDR2 FVKESK. Here the CDR3 reads CASSQVMGLHTGELFF. DNA for the CDR3: TGTGCCAGCAGCCAAGTGATGGGACTTCACACCGGGGAGCTGTTTTTT.

This clonotype was observed at least ten times. The CDR3: CASSQDLMANLRSYNEQFF. CDR3 DNA sequence: TGCGCCAGCAGCCAAGACCTAATGGCGAACTTACGCTCCTACAATGAGCAGTTCTTC. The chain links TRBV4-1 to TRBJ2-1; D gene uncertain. The CDR3 has 19 residues. Germline V gene data show CDR1 as MGHRA and CDR2 as YSYEKL. V was clipped by 0 bases and J by 0 bases, with 18 bases between them.

This clonotype was counted a single time. This sequence joins TRBV20-1 and TRBJ1-1; D not certain. The CDR3 runs to 13 residues. The ends were cut back, 6 bases at V and 0 bases at J, with 11 bases in the middle. Germline values: CDR1 DFQATT, CDR2 SNEGSKA (reference sequence). The CDR3 is CSARTYLNTEAFF. CDR3 DNA: TGCAGTGCGAGGACCTACTTGAACACTGAAGCTTTCTTT.

This chain links TRBV11-2 with TRBJ1-1; D ambiguous. Trimming left V 0 bases short and J 4 bases short, with 9 bases between. The CDR3 is 14 residues long. Germline V gives CDR1 SGHAT, CDR2 FQNNGV. Here the CDR3 reads CASSLEFRSTEAFF. In DNA, the CDR3 is TGTGCCAGCAGCTTAGAATTCAGGAGCACTGAAGCTTTCTTT.

This clonotype has a handful of counts. The chain has TRBV5-1 and TRBJ2-2; 12 bases match TRBD2. V lost 0 bases to trimming and J lost 6 bases; unmatched junction nucleotides: 3. Germline CDR1 is SGHRS and CDR2 is YFSETQ. This CDR3 spans 16 amino acids. CDR3 in amino acids: CASSLETSGRPGELFF. The CDR3 region has the DNA TGCGCCAGCAGCTTGGAAACTAGCGGGAGGCCCGGGGAGCTGTTTTTT. Supplemented by reference TRBV5-1 and TRBJ2-2, the full variable domain reads KAGVTQTPRYLIKTRGQQVTLSCSPISGHRSVSWYQQTPGQGLQFLFEYFSETQRNKGNFPGRFSGRQFSNSRSEMNVSTLELGDSALYLCASSLETSGRPGELFFGEGSRLTVL.

The chain carries TRBV20-1 and TRBJ1-4; D not certain. In germline, CDR1 is DFQATT, CDR2 SNEGSKA (reference sequence). There are 11 residues in the CDR3. The CDR3 sequence is CSGLGGEKLFF. Written as DNA, the CDR3 is TGCAGCGGATTGGGCGGTGAAAAACTGTTTTTT.

This clonotype came up many times. The chain links TRBV12-3 or TRBV12-4 to TRBJ2-1; D is possibly TRBD2 (6 bases). This CDR3 region has 13 residues. V dropped 8 bases and J dropped 5 bases, with 13 bases sitting between them. CDR3: CASGSGDHNEQFF. The CDR3 DNA is TGTGCCAGCGGGTCGGGAGACCACAATGAGCAGTTCTTC.

This chain connects TRBV6-5 to TRBJ2-1, with no clear D. V was trimmed by 6 bases and J by 8 bases, leaving 14 bases between them. CDR1 and CDR2 from the germline V gene are MNHEY and SVGAGI. The CDR3 runs to 13 residues. CDR3: CASSPLESDEQFF. As DNA, the CDR3 is TGTGCCAGCAGCCCCCTAGAGAGCGATGAGCAGTTCTTC.

This clonotype was counted a few times. The V call is TRBV12-3 or TRBV12-4, the J call TRBJ2-2, with no clear D. Trimming cost V 3 bases and J 0 bases, with 11 bases left between them. This CDR3 has 16 residues. CDR3 in amino acids: CASSFNGPANTGELFF. The CDR3 nucleotides are TGTGCCAGCAGTTTTAACGGACCCGCGAACACCGGGGAGCTGTTTTTT.

This clonotype was recorded a few times. CDR3 region: CSAGTGMSYNEQYF. CDR3 bases: TGCAGCGCGGGAACAGGGATGAGCTACAATGAGCAGTACTTC. The V gene is TRBV29-1, the J gene TRBJ2-1, with a weak D call TRBD1 (6 bases). Gene TRBJ2-7 matches the end of the DNA better, so the J call may be wrong. The CDR3 runs 14 residues. From germline, CDR1 is SQVTM and CDR2 ANQGSEA.

The chain joins TRBV20-1 to TRBJ1-6; D unclear. The CDR3 has 16 residues. V lost 4 bases and J 7 bases, leaving 20 bases between the germline ends. Germline values: CDR1 DFQATT, CDR2 SNEGSKA (reference sequence). Here the CDR3 reads CSATDATRAHNSPLHF. The CDR3 bases are TGCAGTGCTACGGACGCCACTCGGGCCCACAATTCACCCCTCCACTTT.

The table lists this clonotype with many counts. The chain carries TRBV5-1 and TRBJ2-3; the D gene could be TRBD1 or TRBD2 (5 bases each). Germline V gene sequence: CDR1 SGHRS, CDR2 YFSETQ. V was shortened by 2 bases and J by 4 bases, with 8 bases between the two germline ends. The CDR3 contains 13 residues. CDR3 sequence: CASSFTGPDTQYF. Here the CDR3 DNA reads TGCGCCAGCAGCTTCACGGGACCAGATACGCAGTATTTT.

With respect to this clonotype: This may stem from a read error, because a much larger clone lies one nucleotide away. CDR3 sequence: CASSASSSGGKSSYNEQFF. The CDR3, as DNA: TGTGCCAGCAGCGCGTCTTCTAGCGGGGGGAAATCCTCCTACAATGAGCAGTTCTTC. The chain joins TRBV9 to TRBJ2-1, with 11 nucleotides matching TRBD2. Looked up from germline, CDR1 is SGDLS and CDR2 is YYNGEE. The CDR3 is 19 residues long. J gave up 0 bases and V 3 bases, and 11 bases lay outside the gene matches.

With respect to this clonotype: A much bigger clone sits one base away, suggesting this may be a read error. In DNA form, the CDR3 reads TGTGCCTGTAGTACAGGGGTCGGCTACACCTTC. Its protein product is CACSTGVGYTF. This sequence joins TRBV30 and TRBJ1-2; 7 nucleotides line up with TRBD1. From germline, CDR1 is GTSNPN and CDR2 SVGIG (reference sequence). J gave up 8 bases and V 6 bases, and 6 bases lay outside the gene matches. There are 11 residues in the CDR3.

Worth noting for this clonotype: Given a much more abundant clone one base away, this may be a read error. The rearrangement uses TRBV20-1 and TRBJ2-1; 10 positions agree with TRBD2. The end of the DNA aligns better with TRBJ2-7, so the J call may be wrong. Per the germline V gene, CDR1 is DFQATT and CDR2 is SNEGSKA (reference sequence). This CDR3 comprises 17 residues. The CDR3 region has the DNA TGCAGTGCCCCAACTAGCGGGACCGATAGCTCCTACAATGAGCAGTACTTC. Translated: CSAPTSGTDSSYNEQYF.

The V gene is TRBV12-3 or TRBV12-4, the J gene TRBJ1-5; D gene uncertain. The CDR3 consists of 14 residues. Trimming cost V 3 bases and J 6 bases, with 12 bases left between them. CDR3 amino acids: CASSLGSEGQPQHF. The CDR3 DNA sequence: TGTGCCAGCAGTTTGGGGTCAGAGGGTCAGCCCCAGCATTTT.

The rearrangement joins TRBV20-1 to TRBJ2-1; 7 bases agree with TRBD2. CDR3 length: 14 amino acids. Germline CDR1 is DFQATT and CDR2 is SNEGSKA (reference sequence). Trimming cost V 3 bases and J 4 bases; bases outside gene matches: 6. In nucleotides, the CDR3 is TGCAGTGCTAGGTCCGGGAGGTGGTACAATGAGCAGTTCTTC. Amino acid sequence: CSARSGRWYNEQFF.

The genes are TRBV5-5 and TRBJ2-1, with 10 nucleotides matching TRBD2. With 4 bases clipped from V and 5 bases from J, the junction kept 9 bases outside the gene matches. This CDR3 comprises 16 residues. The germline V gene encodes CDR1 SGHKS and CDR2 YYEKEE (reference sequence). The CDR3 region is CASSAGSGGAHNEQFF. The CDR3 DNA reads as TGTGCCAGCAGCGCGGGGAGCGGGGGGGCACACAATGAGCAGTTCTTC.

This clonotype was seen a single time. The rearrangement uses TRBV7-9 and TRBJ1-1; no firm D call. Trimming removed 1 base from V and 4 bases from J, with 7 bases in between. CDR1 and CDR2 from the germline V gene are SEHNR and FQNEAQ (reference sequence). CDR3 size: 13 residues. The CDR3 region is CASSLDQFTEAFF. The CDR3 region has the DNA TGTGCCAGCAGCTTAGACCAGTTCACTGAAGCTTTCTTT. The whole variable domain, remainder taken from reference TRBV7-9 and TRBJ1-1, is DTGVSQNPRHKITKRGQNVTFRCDPISEHNRLYWYRQTLGQGPEFLTYFQNEAQLEKSRLLSDRFSAERPKGSFSTLEIQRTEQGDSAMYLCASSLDQFTEAFFGQGTRLTVV.

On this clonotype: Since a much larger clone is just one base distant, this may be a read error. The chain carries TRBV5-1 and TRBJ2-3; perhaps TRBD2 as D (7 bases). The CDR3 covers 14 residues. CDR1 and CDR2 from the germline V gene are SGHRS and YFSETQ. V was clipped by 4 bases and J by 4 bases, with 13 bases between them. The CDR3 nucleotides are TGCGCCAGCAGCGTGGAGGGGGGGCCAGATACGCAGTATTTT. Translated: CASSVEGGPDTQYF. Together with reference TRBV5-1 and TRBJ2-3, the CDR3 gives the full variable domain: KAGVTQTPRYLIKTRGQQVTLSCSPISGHRSVSWYQQTPGQGLQFLFEYFSETQRNKGNFPGRFSGRQFSNSRSEMNVSTLELGDSALYLCASSVEGGPDTQYFGPGTRLTVL.

The sample holds many counts of this clonotype. The chain links TRBV7-2 to TRBJ1-5; 8 bases align to TRBD1. The germline CDR1 and CDR2 sequences are SGHTA and FQGNSA. Trimming took 5 bases from V and 4 from J; bases not matched to a gene: 7. The CDR3 runs 15 residues. The CDR3 region is CASSRDRGNNQPQHF. CDR3 sequence (DNA): TGTGCCAGCAGCCGAGACAGGGGTAATAATCAGCCCCAGCATTTT.

This clonotype turned up a few times. The rearrangement uses TRBV18 and TRBJ1-1; D is perhaps TRBD1 (6 bases). The ends were cut back, 4 bases at V and 5 bases at J, with 14 bases in the middle. This CDR3 is 14 amino acids long. Germline values: CDR1 KGHSH, CDR2 LQKENI. This chain's CDR3 is CASSRPDSRTEAFF. In DNA, the CDR3 is TGTGCCAGCTCACGTCCGGACAGTCGTACTGAAGCTTTCTTT.

This clonotype was recorded many times. The V call is TRBV25-1, the J call TRBJ2-1; 11 bases agree with TRBD2. The CDR3 sequence is 16 residues long. Looked up from germline, CDR1 is MGHDK and CDR2 is SYGVNS. V was clipped by 3 bases and J by 6 bases; unmatched bases: 7. The DNA for the CDR3 is TGTGCCAGCAGTGACCCCGCAGGGACTAGCGGCAATGAGCAGTTCTTC. This codes for CASSDPAGTSGNEQFF.